This passage covers 6 T cell receptor beta chains from one sample sequenced in a study of graft-versus-host responses after intestinal transplantation. The data were produced by immunoSEQ multiplex PCR, yet TCRdb's version contains in-frame clones alone and is incomplete. The repertoire holds over 80,000 clones, with about nine tenths as singletons. No antigen has been identified for these receptors. The material was unstimulated CD4+ T cells sorted from spleen or lymph node cells, obtained before transplant. The receptors were sampled from a human donor who was the organ donor for an intestinal transplant.

The CDR3 reads CARNLAGPNTGELFF. The CDR3 DNA reads as TGTGCCCGCAACCTAGCGGGACCGAACACCGGGGAGCTGTTTTTT. The chain combines TRBV2 with TRBJ2-2, with TRBD2 matching 9 bases. The CDR3 spans 15 residues. Unmatched junction bases numbered 7, after V lost 11 bases and J lost 0 bases. Looked up from germline, CDR1 is SNHLY and CDR2 is FYNNEI.

CDR3 DNA: TGTGCCAGCAGTGTACAGGGTCTTAATGGCTACACCTTC. It encodes CASSVQGLNGYTF. The chain has TRBV2 and TRBJ1-2; possibly TRBD1 for D (6 bases). Per the germline V gene, CDR1 is SNHLY and CDR2 is FYNNEI. V gave up 4 bases and J gave up 6 bases, with 12 bases separating them. CDR3 length: 13 amino acids.

The rearrangement uses TRBV18 and TRBJ2-7, with a tentative D call TRBD2 (6 bases). Germline CDR1 reads KGHSH; CDR2 reads LQKENI. This CDR3 contains 14 residues. V was pared by 4 bases and J by 0 bases, with 10 bases between. CDR3 nucleotide sequence: TGTGCCAGCTCACGGGCGGGGAGCTCCTACGAGCAGTACTTC. Protein product: CASSRAGSSYEQYF.

The chain recombines TRBV27 with TRBJ2-7, with D possibly being TRBD1 (6 bases). Trimming stripped 2 bases from V and 2 bases from J, with 22 bases between. The CDR3 extends over 18 amino acids. CDR1 and CDR2 from the germline V gene are MNHEY and SMNVEV (reference sequence). The CDR3 region is CASSLRRTGPGVAYEQYF. Here the CDR3 DNA reads TGTGCCAGCAGTTTAAGGCGTACAGGGCCCGGGGTCGCCTACGAGCAGTACTTC.

This clone was counted a few times. The V call is TRBV10-3, the J call TRBJ1-1; 9 bases are shared with TRBD1. CDR1 ENHRY and CDR2 SYGVKD come from the germline V gene. The CDR3 is 13 amino acids. Germline trimming cut 4 bases from V and 8 bases from J; bases unmatched to any gene: 5. The chain's CDR3 is CAISGGTGTEAFF. CDR3 in DNA: TGTGCCATCAGTGGGGGGACAGGGACGGAAGCTTTCTTT.

The chain carries TRBV19 and TRBJ2-5; TRBD2 matches 8 bases. This CDR3 region has 14 residues. Germline V gene data show CDR1 as LNHDA and CDR2 as SQIVND (reference sequence). V trimming: 8 bases; J trimming: 4 bases; junction bases outside the gene matches: 9. CDR3 amino acids: CASGTGTRGETQYF. The CDR3 nucleotides read TGTGCCAGTGGAACAGGGACTAGGGGAGAGACCCAGTACTTC.